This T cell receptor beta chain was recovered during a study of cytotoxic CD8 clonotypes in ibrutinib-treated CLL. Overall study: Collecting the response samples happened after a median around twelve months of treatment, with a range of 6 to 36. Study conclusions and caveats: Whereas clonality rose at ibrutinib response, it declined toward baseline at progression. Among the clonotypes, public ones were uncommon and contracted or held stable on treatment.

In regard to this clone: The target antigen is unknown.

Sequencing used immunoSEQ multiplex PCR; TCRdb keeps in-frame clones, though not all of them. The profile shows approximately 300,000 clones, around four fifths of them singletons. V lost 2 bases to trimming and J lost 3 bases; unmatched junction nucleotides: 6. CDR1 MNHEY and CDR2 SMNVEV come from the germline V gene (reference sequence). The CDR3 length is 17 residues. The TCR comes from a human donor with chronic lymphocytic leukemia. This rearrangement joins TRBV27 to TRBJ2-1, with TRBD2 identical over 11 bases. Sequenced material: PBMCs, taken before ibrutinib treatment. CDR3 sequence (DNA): TGTGCCAGCAGTTTAATTACTCTAGCGGGAGGCTACAATGAGCAGTTCTTC. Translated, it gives CASSLITLAGGYNEQFF.